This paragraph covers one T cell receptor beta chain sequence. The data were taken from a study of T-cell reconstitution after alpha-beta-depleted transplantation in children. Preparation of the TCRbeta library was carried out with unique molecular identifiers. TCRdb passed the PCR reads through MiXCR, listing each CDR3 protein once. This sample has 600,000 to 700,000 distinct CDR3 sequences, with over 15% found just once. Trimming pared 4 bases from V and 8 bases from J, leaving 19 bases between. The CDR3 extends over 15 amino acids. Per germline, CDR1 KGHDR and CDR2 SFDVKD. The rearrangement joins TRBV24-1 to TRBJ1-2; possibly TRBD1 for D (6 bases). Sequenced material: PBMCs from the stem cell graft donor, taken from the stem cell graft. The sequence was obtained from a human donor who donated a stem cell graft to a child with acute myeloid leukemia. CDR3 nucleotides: TGTGCCACCAGTGACTCTACTCCACACAGGGACGGCTACACCTTC. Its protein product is CATSDSTPHRDGYTF.